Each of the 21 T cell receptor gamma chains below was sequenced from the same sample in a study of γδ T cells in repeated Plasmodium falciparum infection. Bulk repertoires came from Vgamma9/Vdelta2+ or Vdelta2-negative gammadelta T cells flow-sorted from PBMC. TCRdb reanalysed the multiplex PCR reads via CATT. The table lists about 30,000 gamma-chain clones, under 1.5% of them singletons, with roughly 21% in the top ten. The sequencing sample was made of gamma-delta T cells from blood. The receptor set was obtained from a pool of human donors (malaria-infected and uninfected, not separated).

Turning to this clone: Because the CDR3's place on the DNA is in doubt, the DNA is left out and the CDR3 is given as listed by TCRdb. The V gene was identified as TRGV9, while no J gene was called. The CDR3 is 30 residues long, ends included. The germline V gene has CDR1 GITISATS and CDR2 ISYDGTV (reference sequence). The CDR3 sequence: CALWEIIIRNSLAVEQHLLSQVSIGRIQHF.

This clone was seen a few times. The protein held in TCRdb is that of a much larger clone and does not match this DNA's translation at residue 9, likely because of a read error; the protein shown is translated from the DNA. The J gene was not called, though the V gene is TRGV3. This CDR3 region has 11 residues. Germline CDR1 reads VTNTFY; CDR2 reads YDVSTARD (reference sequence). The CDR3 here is CATWDNVRRLF. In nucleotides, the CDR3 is TGTGCCACCTGGGACAATGTTCGGAGACTCTTT.

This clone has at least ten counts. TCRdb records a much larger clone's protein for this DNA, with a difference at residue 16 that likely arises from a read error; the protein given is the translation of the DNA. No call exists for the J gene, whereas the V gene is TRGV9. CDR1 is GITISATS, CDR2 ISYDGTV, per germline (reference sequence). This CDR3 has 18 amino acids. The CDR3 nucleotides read TGTGCCTTGTGGGAGGCCCAAAGTATAAGGTTGGGCAAAAAAATCGAGGTATTT. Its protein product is CALWEAQSIRLGKKIEVF.

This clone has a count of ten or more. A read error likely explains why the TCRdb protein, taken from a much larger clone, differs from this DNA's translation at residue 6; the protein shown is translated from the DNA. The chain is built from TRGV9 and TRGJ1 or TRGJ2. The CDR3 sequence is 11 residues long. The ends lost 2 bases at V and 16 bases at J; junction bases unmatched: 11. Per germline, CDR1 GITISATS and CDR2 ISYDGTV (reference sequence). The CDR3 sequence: CALWEAPPLLF. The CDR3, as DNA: TGTGCCTTGTGGGAGGCGCCCCCTTTGCTCTTT.

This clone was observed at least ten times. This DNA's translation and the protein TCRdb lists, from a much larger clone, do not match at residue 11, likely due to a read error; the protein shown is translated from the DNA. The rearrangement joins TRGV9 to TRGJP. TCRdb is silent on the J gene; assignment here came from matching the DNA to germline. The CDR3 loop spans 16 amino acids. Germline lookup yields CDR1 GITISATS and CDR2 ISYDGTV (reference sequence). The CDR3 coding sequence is TGTGCCTTGTGGGAGGCCATGAGAAAGGGCGAAAAAATCAAGGTATTT. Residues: CALWEAMRKGEKIKVF.

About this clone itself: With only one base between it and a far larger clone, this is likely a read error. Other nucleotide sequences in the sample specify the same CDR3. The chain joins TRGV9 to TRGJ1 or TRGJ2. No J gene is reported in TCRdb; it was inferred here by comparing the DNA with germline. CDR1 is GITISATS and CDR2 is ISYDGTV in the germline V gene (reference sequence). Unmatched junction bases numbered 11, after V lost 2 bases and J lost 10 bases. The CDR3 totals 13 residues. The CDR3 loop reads CALWEARSAKKLF. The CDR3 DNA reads TGTGCCTTGTGGGAGGCGCGATCTGCAAAGAAACTCTTT.

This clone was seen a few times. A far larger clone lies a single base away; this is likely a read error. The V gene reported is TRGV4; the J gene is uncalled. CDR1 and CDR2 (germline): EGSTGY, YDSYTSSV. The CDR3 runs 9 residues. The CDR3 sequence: CATPYKKLF. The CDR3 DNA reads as TGTGCCACCCCCTATAAGAAGCTCTTT.

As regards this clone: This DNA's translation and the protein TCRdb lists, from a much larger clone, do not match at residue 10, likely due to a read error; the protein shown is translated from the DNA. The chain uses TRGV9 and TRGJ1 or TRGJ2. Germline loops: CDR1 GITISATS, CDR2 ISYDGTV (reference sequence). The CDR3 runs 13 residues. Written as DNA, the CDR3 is TGTGCCTTGTGGGAAGAAAATTATTATAGGAAACTCTTT. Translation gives CALWEENYYRKLF.

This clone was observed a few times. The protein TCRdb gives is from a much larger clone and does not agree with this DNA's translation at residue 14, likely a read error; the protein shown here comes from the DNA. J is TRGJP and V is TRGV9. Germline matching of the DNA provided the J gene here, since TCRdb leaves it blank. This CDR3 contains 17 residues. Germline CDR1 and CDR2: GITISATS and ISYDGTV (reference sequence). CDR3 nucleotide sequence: TGTGCCTTGTGGGAGACCGACCAAGAGTTGGGCAAAAAAACCAAGGTATTT. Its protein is CALWETDQELGKKTKVF.

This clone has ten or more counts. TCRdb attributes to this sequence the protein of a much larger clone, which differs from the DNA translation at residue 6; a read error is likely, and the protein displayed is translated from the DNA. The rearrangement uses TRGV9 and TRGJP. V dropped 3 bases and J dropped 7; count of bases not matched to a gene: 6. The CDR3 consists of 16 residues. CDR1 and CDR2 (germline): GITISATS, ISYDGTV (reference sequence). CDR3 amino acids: CALWEMPELGKKIKVF. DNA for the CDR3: TGTGCCTTGTGGGAGATGCCGGAGTTGGGCAAAAAAATCAAGGTATTT.

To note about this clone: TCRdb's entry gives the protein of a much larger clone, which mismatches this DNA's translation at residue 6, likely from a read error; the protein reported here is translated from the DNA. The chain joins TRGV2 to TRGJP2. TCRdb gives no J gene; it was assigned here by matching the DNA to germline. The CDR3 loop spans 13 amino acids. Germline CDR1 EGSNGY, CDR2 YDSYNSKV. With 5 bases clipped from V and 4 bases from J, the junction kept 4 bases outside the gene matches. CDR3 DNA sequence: TGTGCCACCTGGGGGGCTAGTGATTGGATCAAGACGTTT. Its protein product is CATWGASDWIKTF.

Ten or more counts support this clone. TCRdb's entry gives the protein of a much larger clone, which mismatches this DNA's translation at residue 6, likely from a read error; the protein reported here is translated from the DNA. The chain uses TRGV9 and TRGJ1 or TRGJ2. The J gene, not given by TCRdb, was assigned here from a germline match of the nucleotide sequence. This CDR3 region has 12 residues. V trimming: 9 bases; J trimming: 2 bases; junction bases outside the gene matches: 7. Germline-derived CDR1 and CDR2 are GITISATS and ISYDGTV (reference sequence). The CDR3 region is CALRLDYYKKLF. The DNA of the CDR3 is TGTGCCTTGCGCCTGGATTATTATAAGAAACTCTTT.

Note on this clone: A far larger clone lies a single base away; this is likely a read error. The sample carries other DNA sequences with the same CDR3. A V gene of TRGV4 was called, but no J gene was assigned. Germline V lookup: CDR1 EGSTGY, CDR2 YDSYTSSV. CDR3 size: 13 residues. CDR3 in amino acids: CATWDGRPPMKLF. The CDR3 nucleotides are TGTGCCACCTGGGATGGGCGCCCCCCCATGAAGCTCTTT.

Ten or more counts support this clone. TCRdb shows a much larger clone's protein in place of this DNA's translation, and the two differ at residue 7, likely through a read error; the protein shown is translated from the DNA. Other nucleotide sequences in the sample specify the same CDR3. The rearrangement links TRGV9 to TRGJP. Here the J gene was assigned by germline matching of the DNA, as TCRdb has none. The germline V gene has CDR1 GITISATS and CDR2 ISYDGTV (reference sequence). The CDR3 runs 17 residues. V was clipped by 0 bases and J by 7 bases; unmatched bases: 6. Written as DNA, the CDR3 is TGTGCCTTGTGGGAGGTGATCTCTGAGTTGGGCAAAAAAATCAAGGTATTT. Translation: CALWEVISELGKKIKVF.

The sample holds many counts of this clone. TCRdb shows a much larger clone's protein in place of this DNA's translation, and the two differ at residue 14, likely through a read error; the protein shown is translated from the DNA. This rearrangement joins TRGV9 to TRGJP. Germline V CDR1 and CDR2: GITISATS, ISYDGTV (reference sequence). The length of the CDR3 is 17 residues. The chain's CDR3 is CALWEVSLELGKKVKVF. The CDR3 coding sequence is TGTGCCTTGTGGGAGGTTAGCTTAGAGTTGGGCAAAAAAGTCAAGGTATTT.

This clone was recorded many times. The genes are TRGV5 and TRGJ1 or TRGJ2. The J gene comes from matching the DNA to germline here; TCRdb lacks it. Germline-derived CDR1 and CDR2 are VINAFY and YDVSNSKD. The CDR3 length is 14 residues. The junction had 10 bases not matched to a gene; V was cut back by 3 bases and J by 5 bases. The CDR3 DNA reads TGTGCCACCTGGGACCCTAGAGATCATTATAAGAAACTCTTT. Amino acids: CATWDPRDHYKKLF.

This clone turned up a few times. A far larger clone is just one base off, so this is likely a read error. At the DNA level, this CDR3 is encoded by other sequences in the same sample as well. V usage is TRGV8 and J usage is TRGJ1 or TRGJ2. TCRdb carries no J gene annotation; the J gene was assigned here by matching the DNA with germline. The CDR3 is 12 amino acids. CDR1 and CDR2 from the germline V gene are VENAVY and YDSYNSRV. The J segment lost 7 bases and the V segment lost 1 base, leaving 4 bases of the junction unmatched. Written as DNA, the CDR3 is TGTGCCACCTGGGATAGCGGGTATAAGAAACTCTTT. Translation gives CATWDSGYKKLF.

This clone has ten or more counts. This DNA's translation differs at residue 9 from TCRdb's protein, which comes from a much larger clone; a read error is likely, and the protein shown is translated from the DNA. CDR3: CALWEVGESGKKIKVF. In DNA form, the CDR3 reads TGTGCCTTGTGGGAGGTAGGGGAGTCGGGCAAAAAAATCAAGGTATTT. The chain employs TRGV9 and TRGJP. TCRdb offers no J gene call, so here the DNA was matched to germline to obtain one. This CDR3 spans 16 amino acids. Per germline, CDR1 GITISATS and CDR2 ISYDGTV (reference sequence).

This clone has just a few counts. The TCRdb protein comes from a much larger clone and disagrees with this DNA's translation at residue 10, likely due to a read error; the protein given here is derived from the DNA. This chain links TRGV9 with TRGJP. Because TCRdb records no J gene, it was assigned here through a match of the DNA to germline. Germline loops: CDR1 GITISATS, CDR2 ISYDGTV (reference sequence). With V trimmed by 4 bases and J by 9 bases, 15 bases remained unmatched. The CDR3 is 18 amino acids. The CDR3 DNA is TGTGCCTTGTGGGAAATCCCCCAGCCAGGGTTGGGCAAAAAAATCAAGGTATTT. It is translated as CALWEIPQPGLGKKIKVF.

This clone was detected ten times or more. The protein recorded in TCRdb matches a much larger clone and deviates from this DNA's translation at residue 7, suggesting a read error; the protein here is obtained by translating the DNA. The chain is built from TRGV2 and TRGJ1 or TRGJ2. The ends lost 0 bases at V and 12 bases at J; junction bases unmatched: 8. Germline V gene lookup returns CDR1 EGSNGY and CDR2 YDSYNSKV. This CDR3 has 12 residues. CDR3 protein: CATWDGNSAKLF. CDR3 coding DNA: TGTGCCACCTGGGACGGGAATAGTGCGAAACTCTTT.

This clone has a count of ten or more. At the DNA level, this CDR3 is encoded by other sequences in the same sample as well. CDR3 amino acids: CALWEVGLGKKIKVF. CDR3 nucleotide sequence: TGTGCCTTGTGGGAGGTCGGCTTGGGCAAAAAAATCAAGGTATTT. The rearrangement joins TRGV9 to TRGJP. In germline, CDR1 is GITISATS, CDR2 ISYDGTV (reference sequence). V dropped 1 base and J dropped 10; count of bases not matched to a gene: 4. CDR3 length equals 15 residues.